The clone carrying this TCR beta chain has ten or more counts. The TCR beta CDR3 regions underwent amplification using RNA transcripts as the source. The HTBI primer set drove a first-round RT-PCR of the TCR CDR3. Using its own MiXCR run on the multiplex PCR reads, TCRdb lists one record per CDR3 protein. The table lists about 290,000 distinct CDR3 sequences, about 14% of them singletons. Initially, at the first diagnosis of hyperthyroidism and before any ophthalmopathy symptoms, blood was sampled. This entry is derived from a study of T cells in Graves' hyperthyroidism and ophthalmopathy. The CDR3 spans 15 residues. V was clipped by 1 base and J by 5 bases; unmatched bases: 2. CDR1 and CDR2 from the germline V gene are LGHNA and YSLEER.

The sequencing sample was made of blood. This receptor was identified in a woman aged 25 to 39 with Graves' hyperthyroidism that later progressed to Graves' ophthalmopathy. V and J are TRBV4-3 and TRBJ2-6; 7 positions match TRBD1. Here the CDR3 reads CASSQGTGWANVLTF. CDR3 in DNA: TGCGCCAGCAGCCAAGGGACAGGTTGGGCCAACGTCCTGACTTTC.